The 12 T cell receptor beta chains given below trace back to one sample, sequenced in a study of shared clonotypes between healthy human individuals. The protocol was immunoSEQ multiplex PCR, while the TCRdb copy is restricted to in-frame clones and leaves out a portion. The table includes about 2,100,000 clones, 85% to 95% detected once. As defined, naive CD8 cells were CD45RO-negative and positively selected for CCR7, with terminally differentiated effector memory CD45RA+ cells excluded. The sequencing input was naive CD8+ T cells from PBMCs. Receptor source: a man younger than 30 in good health. Some clones in this sample may be carry-over from other donors' samples.

The chain has TRBV10-3 and TRBJ2-2; 7 bases match TRBD1. The CDR3 is 14 amino acids. Germline CDR1 is ENHRY and CDR2 is SYGVKD. Trimming cost V 4 bases and J 3 bases; bases outside gene matches: 2. The CDR3 nucleotides read TGTGCCATCAGTGGAGGGGGCGACACCGGGGAGCTGTTTTTT. Amino acids: CAISGGGDTGELFF.

About this clone itself: Other nucleotide sequences from this sample produce the same CDR3. The chain employs TRBV29-1 and TRBJ2-7, with unresolved D. The germline gives CDR1 SQVTM, CDR2 ANQGSEA. V was shortened by 5 bases and J by 7 bases, with 15 bases between the two germline ends. The CDR3 length is 12 residues. The CDR3 sequence is CSVIAAAREQYF. The CDR3 DNA reads as TGCAGCGTTATAGCCGCCGCGAGGGAGCAGTACTTC.

V is TRBV4-1 and J is TRBJ2-7, with a weak D call TRBD2 (5 bases). The CDR3 spans 13 residues. The V end was cut by 4 bases, the J end by 3 bases, with 10 bases between. Germline V lookup: CDR1 MGHRA, CDR2 YSYEKL. CDR3 residues: CASSPGVGYEQYF. The CDR3 region has the DNA TGCGCCAGCAGCCCCGGGGTGGGCTACGAGCAGTACTTC.

This clone was seen just once. This chain joins TRBV5-1 and TRBJ2-7; D gene unclear. The germline V gene has CDR1 SGHRS and CDR2 YFSETQ. The CDR3 spans 15 residues. Trimming took off 4 bases at V and 0 bases at J, with 14 bases between the two ends. CDR3 coding DNA: TGCGCCAGCAGCCAGTTTGGGTCATTCTCCTACGAGCAGTACTTC. Translated: CASSQFGSFSYEQYF. Looking up the rest from reference TRBV5-1 and TRBJ2-7 gives the full variable domain: KAGVTQTPRYLIKTRGQQVTLSCSPISGHRSVSWYQQTPGQGLQFLFEYFSETQRNKGNFPGRFSGRQFSNSRSEMNVSTLELGDSALYLCASSQFGSFSYEQYFGPGTRLTVT.

This sequence joins TRBV4-3 and TRBJ2-2, with 10 bases that match TRBD2. V lost 4 bases to trimming and J lost 5 bases; unmatched junction nucleotides: 7. CDR1 and CDR2 from the germline V gene are LGHNA and YSLEER. The CDR3 is 16 residues long. CDR3 coding DNA: TGCGCCAGCAGCCGGCTAGCGGGAGATTTGACCGGGGAGCTGTTTTTT. Its protein product is CASSRLAGDLTGELFF.

The V gene is TRBV29-1, the J gene TRBJ2-7; no clear D. Trimming removed 4 bases from V and 7 bases from J, with 11 bases in between. The CDR3 totals 11 residues. The V gene's germline CDR1 is SQVTM and CDR2 ANQGSEA. CDR3 coding DNA: TGCAGCGTTGGTGACACGACTGAGCAGTACTTC. Encoded protein: CSVGDTTEQYF.

The V call is TRBV6-5, the J call TRBJ2-5, with no clear D. Germline V gene sequence: CDR1 MNHEY, CDR2 SVGAGI. The CDR3 totals 14 residues. The V end lost 0 bases, the J end lost 0 bases, and 5 bases lay between the germline ends. As DNA, the CDR3 is TGTGCCAGCAGTTACTCTAAATACCAAGAGACCCAGTACTTC. Translating it yields CASSYSKYQETQYF.

The rearrangement uses TRBV19 and TRBJ2-1; 10 positions agree with TRBD1. The germline V gene encodes CDR1 LNHDA and CDR2 SQIVND (reference sequence). This CDR3 region has 16 residues. V lost 5 bases, J lost 9 bases, and 13 bases stayed unmatched. In nucleotides, the CDR3 is TGTGCCAGTAGTTCACCGGGACAGGGGTCGAGTGGTGAGCAGTTCTTC. The encoded protein is CASSSPGQGSSGEQFF.

The chain links TRBV7-2 to TRBJ2-2; 7 bases are a match to TRBD2. Germline CDR1 reads SGHTA; CDR2 reads FQGNSA. The CDR3 sequence is 15 residues long. Germline trimming cut 2 bases from V and 4 bases from J; bases unmatched to any gene: 4. The CDR3 DNA reads as TGTGCCAGCAGCTTACCACGGGAGGCCACCGGGGAGCTGTTTTTT. Protein product: CASSLPREATGELFF. Looking up the rest from reference TRBV7-2 and TRBJ2-2 gives the full variable domain: GAGVSQSPSNKVTEKGKDVELRCDPISGHTALYWYRQSLGQGLEFLIYFQGNSAPDKSGLPSDRFSAERTGGSVSTLTIQRTQQEDSAVYLCASSLPREATGELFFGEGSRLTVL.

The chain couples TRBV15 to TRBJ2-3; 9 positions match TRBD1. V shed 1 base, J shed 4 bases, and the junction held 9 bases outside the gene matches. Looked up from germline, CDR1 is LNHNV and CDR2 is YYDKDF (reference sequence). CDR3 length equals 17 residues. The CDR3: CATSRGPGQGFPDTQYF. CDR3 nucleotide sequence: TGTGCCACCAGCAGAGGGCCGGGACAGGGATTCCCAGATACGCAGTATTTT.

This rearrangement joins TRBV19 to TRBJ2-1, with D hard to call. Trimming shortened V by 3 bases and J by 5 bases, and 17 bases separated the two germline ends. The CDR3 spans 16 residues. Per the germline V gene, CDR1 is LNHDA and CDR2 is SQIVND (reference sequence). DNA for the CDR3: TGTGCCAGTAGTATTTTGAAGGGCCCCTCTAACAATGAGCAGTTCTTC. This gives the protein CASSILKGPSNNEQFF.

The CDR3 DNA follows: TGCGCCAGCAGCCAAGATCGTGATATCGGGGAGCTGTTTTTT. It is translated as CASSQDRDIGELFF. The chain carries TRBV4-1 and TRBJ2-2; D gene uncertain. Trimming took off 0 bases at V and 7 bases at J, with 9 bases between the two ends. The CDR3 sequence is 14 residues long. Germline V gene sequence: CDR1 MGHRA, CDR2 YSYEKL.